This is a list of T cell receptor beta chains from one sample in a study of blood T cells in healthy people across ages. TCRdb ran MiXCR on the 5' RACE reads and lists one entry per CDR3 protein. The profile shows 1.4 million to 1.5 million distinct CDR3 sequences, roughly 40% of them singletons. Material for sequencing was blood. These receptors were taken from a woman aged 18 to 35 in good health. Both conserved end residues are part of each CDR3. Fields, in order: CDR3 length, J gene, V gene, CDR3 protein.

CDR3 length: 16
J gene: TRBJ2-1
V gene: TRBV12-3/TRBV12-4
CDR3 protein: CASSFQPGLEYNEQFF

CDR3 length: 16
J gene: NA
V gene: TRBV10-3
CDR3 protein: CAIRRGAPSRRETQYF

CDR3 length: 15
J gene: TRBJ2-1
V gene: TRBV27
CDR3 protein: CASIPVGLGYNEQFF

CDR3 length: 16
J gene: TRBJ1-3
V gene: TRBV20-1
CDR3 protein: CSARDHRVNPGDTIYF

CDR3 length: 14
J gene: TRBJ2-2
V gene: TRBV6-5
CDR3 protein: CASSWRGRAGELFF

CDR3 length: 13
J gene: TRBJ2-7
V gene: TRBV6-5
CDR3 protein: CASSYGAGYEQYF

CDR3 length: 15
J gene: TRBJ2-7
V gene: TRBV20-1
CDR3 protein: CSARDVLAGVGEQYF

CDR3 length: 13
J gene: TRBJ1-1
V gene: TRBV5-1
CDR3 protein: CASSFALTDEAFF

CDR3 length: 13
J gene: TRBJ2-5
V gene: TRBV27
CDR3 protein: CASSLSTSGDQYF

CDR3 length: 13
J gene: TRBJ2-7
V gene: TRBV29-1
CDR3 protein: CSAEGQTAYEQYF

CDR3 length: 17
J gene: TRBJ2-3
V gene: TRBV10-3
CDR3 protein: CAISDRAASGSTDTQYF

CDR3 length: 17
J gene: TRBJ2-5
V gene: TRBV6-1
CDR3 protein: CATDGTSGWAYQETQYF

CDR3 length: 14
J gene: TRBJ1-1
V gene: TRBV6-1
CDR3 protein: CASSEALSNTEAFF

CDR3 length: 14
J gene: TRBJ1-1
V gene: TRBV11-2
CDR3 protein: CASTLAGGDTEAFF

CDR3 length: 15
J gene: TRBJ2-5
V gene: TRBV29-1
CDR3 protein: CSVEGPTGARETQYF

CDR3 length: 19
J gene: TRBJ2-3
V gene: TRBV7-6
CDR3 protein: CASSRGVRQEAPSTDTQYF

CDR3 length: 14
J gene: TRBJ2-7
V gene: TRBV7-2
CDR3 protein: CASSLIGTSPEQYF

CDR3 length: 14
J gene: TRBJ2-1
V gene: TRBV7-9
CDR3 protein: CASSLVREKNEQFF

CDR3 length: 19
J gene: TRBJ2-5
V gene: TRBV21-1
CDR3 protein: CASSNWDGGTSGNQETQYF

CDR3 length: 14
J gene: TRBJ1-1
V gene: TRBV20-1
CDR3 protein: CSAIPGQGAFEAFF

CDR3 length: 12
J gene: TRBJ1-4
V gene: TRBV19
CDR3 protein: CASSGAIEKLFF

CDR3 length: 13
J gene: TRBJ1-3
V gene: TRBV6-6
CDR3 protein: CASSPAPGNTIYF

CDR3 length: 14
J gene: TRBJ2-7
V gene: TRBV29-1
CDR3 protein: CSVGRTGTTYEQYF

CDR3 length: 16
J gene: TRBJ1-2
V gene: TRBV7-9
CDR3 protein: CASSIVTGQGDYGYTF

CDR3 length: 13
J gene: TRBJ2-5
V gene: TRBV10-3
CDR3 protein: CATETSSQETQYF

CDR3 length: 15
J gene: TRBJ2-7
V gene: TRBV5-6
CDR3 protein: CASSFRKLASYEQYF

CDR3 length: 16
J gene: TRBJ2-5
V gene: TRBV27
CDR3 protein: CASSQIGGEVQETQYF

CDR3 length: 11
J gene: TRBJ1-2
V gene: TRBV27
CDR3 protein: CASRSSGGYTF

CDR3 length: 16
J gene: TRBJ2-3
V gene: TRBV29-1
CDR3 protein: CSSDGLAGASTDTQYF